Reported below is one T cell receptor (beta chain). The antigen it recognizes is unknown. Per-base quality was not reported, and no clone a single base away is much larger than it. Library preparation used the immunoSEQ multiplex PCR assay. On the authors' methods: To diagnose cytomegalovirus status from the catalog of TCR beta chain sequences, a statistical classification framework was built. This is the immuneACCESS table as TCRdb keeps it, with only in-frame sequences that have V and J called. A part of the clones is gone; compared with another copy, unresolved V genes explain less than half, and the rest is unexplained. V, J and clone size are those of that table, while D and trimming were read from the DNA. This sample comprises tens of thousands of clones, 90% to 96% of them detected only once. Of the sample, 1.6% is held by the ten largest clones. The CDR3 holds 12 amino acids from the cysteine to the phenylalanine. Solely the CDR3 DNA is kept, with 36 bases framed from the first base. The junction shows trimming of 4 bases on V and 8 bases on J, plus 12 bases between the germline ends. Sequences SEHNR (CDR1) and FQNEAQ (CDR2) are obtained from the germline V gene (reference sequence).

Separate from the approximately 730-subject first cohort, the validation cohort of 95 to 150 subjects was the group to which the donors belonged. The data were taken from a study of cytomegalovirus exposure and HLA in healthy donors (dated by TCRdb to about 2017). At the level of the whole study: According to a later analysis, one platform produced both the 120 validation repertoires and the approximately 600 repertoires of the first cohort. A separate validation cohort of 100 to 150 different subjects was used in addition to the roughly 720-subject first cohort. The study aimed to test whether signatures of past pathogen exposure could be identified by cataloging public T cell receptors. To predict cytomegalovirus infection status, the study brought together high-throughput TCR immunosequencing, statistical association of individual TCRs with disease status, and machine learning. The full study reports these points: Across donors, most TCR sequences were observed very rarely, whereas some public TCRs were present in many individuals. All 120 or so repertoires were used to score co-occurrence in the validation cohort in a later analysis, because that analysis had no HLA typing for the cohort. It was suggested by the authors that the approach could potentially be generalized to other disease states and immunological phenotypes. In vitro tests confirmed that a few of the cytomegalovirus-associated TCR beta chains recognize cytomegalovirus antigens. A later analysis found that TCRs clustered in the first cohort also tended to co-occur in the 110 or so validation repertoires, with about 94% of cluster scores above 0. The study gave a list of 150 to 200 TCR beta chains associated with cytomegalovirus. The classifier was reported to diagnose cytomegalovirus status with high specificity and sensitivity in both the original cohort and the validation cohort.

Material: PBMCs. The receptor was derived from a man younger than 35 in good health and CMV-seropositive. The chain uses TRBV7-9 and TRBJ2-7; a tentative D match to TRBD1 spans 6 bases. CDR3 loop: CASSSRRDKQYF. Read as DNA, the sequence is TGTGCCAGCAGCTCCAGACGGGACAAGCAGTACTTC. The variable domain in full, with residues beyond the CDR3 obtained from the reference TRBV7-9 and TRBJ2-7 genes, is DTGVSQNPRHKITKRGQNVTFRCDPISEHNRLYWYRQTLGQGPEFLTYFQNEAQLEKSRLLSDRFSAERPKGSFSTLEIQRTEQGDSAMYLCASSSRRDKQYFGPGTRLTVT.